What follows are 23 T cell receptor beta chains derived from one specimen sequenced in a study of PD-L1 blockade in urothelial cancer. TCRdb's copy holds only in-frame clones and misses some; the assay was immunoSEQ multiplex PCR. The sample shows around 62,000 clones, about nine tenths of them seen only once. Time point indicated: peripheral blood 6 weeks after treatment start. The sequencing used PBMCs, collected around atezolizumab (anti-PD-L1) treatment. The receptors derive from a man in his sixties with urothelial cancer.

This clone showed up just once. The J gene is TRBJ2-5, the V gene TRBV9; tentatively, D is TRBD1 (5 bases). The ends were cut back, 3 bases at V and 5 bases at J, with 5 bases in the middle. The CDR3 spans 11 residues. Germline V gives CDR1 SGDLS, CDR2 YYNGEE. For the CDR3, the DNA is TGTGCCAGCAGCGAGGGGGAGACCCAGTACTTC. It translates to CASSEGETQYF.

The rearrangement uses TRBV7-8 and TRBJ2-3; weak D call: TRBD2 (7 bases). Trimming stripped 5 bases from V and 2 bases from J, with 26 bases between. Germline V CDR1 and CDR2: SGHVS, FQNEAQ. This CDR3 region has 19 residues. CDR3 sequence reads: CASSHHLGGPTGDTDTQYF. In nucleotides, the CDR3 is TGTGCCAGCAGCCATCATTTGGGGGGGCCTACCGGTGACACAGATACGCAGTATTTT.

This clone was seen once. The chain recombines TRBV18 with TRBJ2-3; D may be TRBD2 (6 bases). V lost 1 base and J lost 1, with 12 bases in between. This CDR3 comprises 16 residues. The V gene's germline CDR1 is KGHSH and CDR2 LQKENI. This CDR3 is CASSPREVLGTDTQYF. CDR3 bases: TGTGCCAGCTCACCACGGGAGGTTCTCGGCACAGATACGCAGTATTTT.

This chain joins TRBV29-1 and TRBJ2-3; D perhaps matches TRBD2 (6 bases). V was cut by 3 bases and J by 5 bases, with 24 bases left in between. The CDR3 totals 17 residues. Germline assignment: CDR1 SQVTM and CDR2 ANQGSEA. This CDR3 reads CSVETPWGSGQGDTQYF. As DNA, the CDR3 is TGCAGCGTTGAGACCCCGTGGGGTAGCGGCCAGGGAGATACGCAGTATTTT.

The J gene is TRBJ1-6, the V gene TRBV5-6, with unresolved D. Germline V gene lookup returns CDR1 SGHDT and CDR2 YYEEEE. CDR3 length equals 15 residues. V dropped 1 base and J dropped 4 bases, with 9 bases sitting between them. The CDR3 loop is CASSLPPQYNSPLHF. DNA of the CDR3: TGTGCCAGCAGCTTGCCACCCCAGTATAATTCACCCCTCCACTTT.

The chain uses TRBV7-2 and TRBJ1-3; TRBD1 might be the D (5 bases). This CDR3 has 15 residues. Germline CDR1 and CDR2: SGHTA and FQGNSA. Trimming took 5 bases from V and 2 from J, leaving 13 bases between them. The CDR3 bases are TGTGCCAGCAGCCCCGGGGGGGGGACTGGAAACACCATATATTTT. The encoded protein is CASSPGGGTGNTIYF.

The chain couples TRBV19 to TRBJ2-1, with TRBD1 matching 12 bases. The trim removed 3 bases at V and 4 bases at J, leaving 7 bases unmatched. Germline values: CDR1 LNHDA, CDR2 SQIVND (reference sequence). CDR3 length: 17 amino acids. The CDR3 DNA is TGTGCCAGTAGTATGGGACAGGGGGCTACCGTTTACAATGAGCAGTTCTTC. Its protein product is CASSMGQGATVYNEQFF.

The chain joins TRBV2 to TRBJ2-3, with a weak D call TRBD2 (7 bases). CDR1 and CDR2 (germline): SNHLY, FYNNEI. V was shortened by 7 bases and J by 3 bases, with 20 bases between the two germline ends. The CDR3 consists of 16 residues. The CDR3 nucleotides are TGTGCCAGCATCGGCCGGGGGGCCGAGCGAACAGATACGCAGTATTTT. Protein sequence: CASIGRGAERTDTQYF.

The rearrangement joins TRBV6-5 to TRBJ1-1; D is undetermined. The CDR3 is 15 amino acids. Trimming pared 0 bases from V and 2 bases from J, leaving 10 bases between. Germline lookup yields CDR1 MNHEY and CDR2 SVGAGI. The CDR3, as DNA: TGTGCCAGCAGTTACTCCCTCGCCACAAACACTGAAGCTTTCTTT. It translates to CASSYSLATNTEAFF.

This chain joins TRBV30 and TRBJ2-2; 13 nucleotides line up with TRBD2. The CDR3 loop spans 16 amino acids. After removal of 4 bases from V and 6 bases from J, the junction contained 8 bases not matched to a gene. The germline V gene has CDR1 GTSNPN and CDR2 SVGIG (reference sequence). The CDR3 reads CAWTGRTSGGSGELFF. In nucleotides, the CDR3 is TGTGCCTGGACCGGACGGACTAGCGGGGGATCCGGGGAGCTGTTTTTT.

The rearrangement links TRBV7-6 to TRBJ2-2, with 10 bases matching TRBD2. CDR3 length: 17 residues. Germline trimming cut 3 bases from V and 7 bases from J; bases unmatched to any gene: 11. From germline, CDR1 is SGHVS and CDR2 FNYEAQ. DNA for the CDR3: TGTGCCAGCAGCTTTTCTAGCGGGGGCCTTCTAGGCGGGGAGCTGTTTTTT. It translates to CASSFSSGGLLGGELFF.

V usage is TRBV13 and J usage is TRBJ2-2; 8 bases match TRBD1. The V and J ends lost 5 bases and 2 bases, in that order; junction bases with no gene match: 7. The CDR3 has 16 residues. The germline V gene has CDR1 PRHDT and CDR2 FYEKMQ (reference sequence). CDR3 amino acids: CASSRWTGSNTGELFF. The CDR3 nucleotides are TGTGCCAGCAGCCGATGGACAGGGAGCAACACCGGGGAGCTGTTTTTT.

This rearrangement joins TRBV7-8 to TRBJ2-2; D ambiguous. The CDR3 sequence is 17 residues long. V lost 5 bases and J lost 5, with 21 bases in between. In germline, CDR1 is SGHVS, CDR2 FQNEAQ. CDR3 DNA: TGTGCCAGCAGCCCCCCCTTGCGCACGAGGAGAACCGGGGAGCTGTTTTTT. Encoded protein: CASSPPLRTRRTGELFF.

This chain joins TRBV20-1 and TRBJ2-5; D unresolved. CDR1 is DFQATT, CDR2 SNEGSKA, per germline (reference sequence). This CDR3 is built from 11 residues. V was clipped by 5 bases and J by 7 bases, with 11 bases between them. CDR3 region: CSAGTAVTQYF. The CDR3, as DNA: TGCAGTGCTGGTACTGCGGTGACCCAGTACTTC.

The chain couples TRBV10-2 to TRBJ1-1; D is ambiguous. This CDR3 is built from 13 residues. Trimming stripped 2 bases from V and 8 bases from J, with 12 bases between. Germline CDR1 is WSHSY and CDR2 is SAAADI. CDR3: CASSEQRISEAFF. CDR3 sequence (DNA): TGCGCCAGCAGTGAGCAGCGGATATCCGAAGCTTTCTTT.

The gene calls are TRBV28 and TRBJ2-2; 10 bases are a match to TRBD1. The J segment lost 5 bases and the V segment lost 3 bases, leaving 6 bases of the junction unmatched. The germline V gene has CDR1 MDHEN and CDR2 SYDVKM. This CDR3 is 16 amino acids long. CDR3 coding DNA: TGTGCCAGCAGTTTTTTCGGGACAGGGGCGACCGGGGAGCTGTTTTTT. As protein: CASSFFGTGATGELFF.

The chain links TRBV5-4 to TRBJ2-3, with TRBD2 as a possible D gene (7 bases). V was shortened by 10 bases and J by 2 bases, with 20 bases between the two germline ends. Germline CDR1 SGHNT, CDR2 YYREEE (reference sequence). This CDR3 is built from 15 residues. CDR3 protein: CASKTGGGNTDTQYF. The DNA for the CDR3 is TGTGCCTCGAAAACGGGGGGCGGTAACACAGATACGCAGTATTTT.

The V call is TRBV5-4, the J call TRBJ2-3, with a possible D match to TRBD2 (6 bases). This CDR3 comprises 13 residues. The ends were cut back, 4 bases at V and 6 bases at J, with 12 bases in the middle. Germline assignment: CDR1 SGHNT and CDR2 YYREEE (reference sequence). The CDR3 sequence: CASSLTSRDTQYF. Written as DNA, the CDR3 is TGTGCCAGCAGCCTGACTAGTCGCGATACGCAGTATTTT.

The J gene is TRBJ2-7, the V gene TRBV7-9, with TRBD1 matching over 9 bases. Germline CDR1 is SEHNR and CDR2 is FQNEAQ (reference sequence). The ends lost 1 base at V and 1 base at J; junction bases unmatched: 8. The CDR3 is made up of 17 amino acids. The CDR3 here is CASSLGSGTGSSYEQYF. The CDR3 DNA reads TGTGCCAGCAGCTTAGGGTCAGGGACAGGGAGTTCCTACGAGCAGTACTTC. The full variable domain, in which reference TRBV7-9 and TRBJ2-7 provide the parts outside the CDR3, is DTGVSQNPRHKITKRGQNVTFRCDPISEHNRLYWYRQTLGQGPEFLTYFQNEAQLEKSRLLSDRFSAERPKGSFSTLEIQRTEQGDSAMYLCASSLGSGTGSSYEQYFGPGTRLTVT.

V usage is TRBV18 and J usage is TRBJ2-7; weak D call: TRBD2 (5 bases). Between the trimmed V and J ends, which lost 5 bases and 4 bases, there was a span of 15 bases. Per germline, CDR1 KGHSH and CDR2 LQKENI. The CDR3 is 14 residues long. CDR3 loop: CASSTAGVVYEQYF. CDR3 sequence (DNA): TGTGCCAGCTCAACTGCGGGTGTGGTGTACGAGCAGTACTTC.

The V call is TRBV2, the J call TRBJ1-1; D is perhaps TRBD1 (5 bases). The V gene's germline CDR1 is SNHLY and CDR2 FYNNEI. Trimming removed 5 bases from V and 1 base from J, with 11 bases in between. The CDR3 extends over 14 amino acids. The CDR3 nucleotides are TGTGCCAGCAGTCAGGAACAGGCGAACACTGAAGCTTTCTTT. It translates to CASSQEQANTEAFF. Full variable domain (rest looked up from reference TRBV2 and TRBJ1-1): EPEVTQTPSHQVTQMGQEVILRCVPISNHLYFYWYRQILGQKVEFLVSFYNNEISEKSEIFDDQFSVERPDGSNFTLKIRSTKLEDSAMYFCASSQEQANTEAFFGQGTRLTVV.

The chain recombines TRBV7-9 with TRBJ1-2; D gene ambiguous. This CDR3 spans 13 amino acids. V lost 5 bases and J lost 8, with 15 bases in between. CDR1 SEHNR and CDR2 FQNEAQ come from the germline V gene (reference sequence). The CDR3 protein is CASSPQDAYGYTF. In DNA form, the CDR3 reads TGTGCCAGCAGCCCCCAGGATGCCTACGGCTACACCTTC.

This clone was detected only once. This rearrangement joins TRBV11-2 to TRBJ1-4, with 9 bases lining up with TRBD1. Germline lookup yields CDR1 SGHAT and CDR2 FQNNGV. The CDR3 spans 15 residues. V trimming: 4 bases; J trimming: 9 bases; junction bases outside the gene matches: 9. CDR3 loop: CASSYSGTGNKKLFF. CDR3 DNA sequence: TGTGCCAGCAGCTATTCCGGGACAGGGAACAAAAAACTGTTTTTT. The full variable domain, in which reference TRBV11-2 and TRBJ1-4 provide the parts outside the CDR3, is EAGVAQSPRYKIIEKRQSVAFWCNPISGHATLYWYQQILGQGPKLLIQFQNNGVVDDSQLPKDRFSAERLKGVDSTLKIQPAKLEDSAVYLCASSYSGTGNKKLFFGSGTQLSVL.